This TCR beta chain stems from a study of cytomegalovirus exposure and HLA in healthy donors. Points from the study as a whole: A classifier reportedly called cytomegalovirus status with high sensitivity and specificity. Excluded: some indistinguishable V segments such as TRBV6-2 and TRBV6-3.

CDR1 and CDR2 from the germline V gene are MNHNS and SASEGT. This CDR3 region has 11 residues. With 60 Vbeta and 13 Jbeta primers, the PCR was carried out. Produced via immunoSEQ multiplex PCR; TCRdb's table is partial and in-frame only. The sample holds about 110,000 clones; roughly 80% are singletons and the top ten take around 23%. Concerning this clone: Its antigen is still unknown.

This TCR derives from a man aged 25-40 years in good health and CMV-seropositive. Sequencing was done on a sample of PBMCs. The rearrangement uses TRBV6-1 and TRBJ1-1; the match to TRBD1 covers 8 bases. The chain's CDR3 is CASRGRTEAFF. CDR3 DNA: TGTGCTTCCAGGGGGCGGACTGAAGCTTTCTTT.